This record looks at one TCR beta chain sequence and its context. TCRdb redid the calling of the 5' RACE reads with MiXCR, one entry per CDR3 protein. The table shows 66,000 or so distinct CDR3 sequences, with roughly an eighth occurring only once. This record comes from a study of early T cells in non-severe SARS-CoV-2 infection. This sequence originates from an adult who was a healthcare worker with PCR-confirmed SARS-CoV-2 infection or an uninfected control (not recorded which). The material sequenced was whole blood.

CDR3 nucleotides: TGTGCCAGCAGGCCCGGGGACCGCTGGACTGAAGCTTTCTTT. Amino acid sequence: CASRPGDRWTEAFF. The gene calls are TRBV6-5 and TRBJ1-1; TRBD1 is a possible D gene (5 bases). Germline assignment: CDR1 MNHEY and CDR2 SVGAGI. This CDR3 is built from 14 residues. The V gene lost 6 bases and the J gene lost 5 bases, with 16 bases spanning the gap.